This T cell receptor (beta chain) emerged from a study of PD-1 blockade in classical Hodgkin lymphoma (dated by TCRdb to 2018 to 2020). Regarding the research as a whole: Nivolumab dosing was 3 mg/kg intravenously every 2 weeks, continuing until either disease progression or unacceptable toxicity. The study used CyTOF and TCR beta sequencing to define a peripheral blood immune signature of response to PD-1 blockade in classical Hodgkin lymphoma.

Reading from cysteine to phenylalanine, the CDR3 counts 15 amino acids. CDR3 DNA is the only sequence kept; it has 45 bases, read in frame from the first base. For CDR1 and CDR2, the germline V gene lists MGHRA and YSYEKL. The germline V and J ends show losses of 0 bases and 2 bases respectively, and no gene match explains 2 bases of the junction. In regard to this clone: The antigen this receptor binds is unknown. Base qualities are not at hand, and no much larger clone is one base apart.

Genomic DNA was isolated using the Qiagen DNeasy kit from unsorted PBMCs as well as from negatively selected CD4+ and CD8+ fractions. TCR beta CDR3 regions were amplified by immunoSEQ multiplex PCR using primers annealing to V and J segments. A synthetic immune receptor repertoire was used to minimize amplification bias, and remaining bias was computationally removed after sequencing. The study's processing was this. Custom Python scripts were used to quantify repertoire diversity as the Shannon entropy index. Unsorted, CD4+ and CD8+ repertoires were examined separately, except in combined analyses, for which CD4+ and CD8+ sequences were merged in silico. A clone counted as expanded when the clone's frequency after treatment rose at least 2-fold relative to C1D1, and clones undetected at baseline were given a pseudocount of 0.5. Singleton clones were defined as clones with 0 or 1 copy at C1D1, and non-singleton clones were defined as clones with 2 or more copies. Clones expanded in unsorted samples were assigned a CD4+, CD8+ or unknown annotation through matching of protein sequences in sorted samples from the same patient. Wilcoxon tests on paired samples were used to test diversity changes from C1D1 to C4D1. TCRdb provides this immuneACCESS table in a form limited to in-frame rearrangements. Some clones are lacking; in checked studies, under half of them reflect an unresolved V gene, and why the rest are absent is not known. Clone size and the V and J calls come from that table; the DNA yielded D and trimming. The sample table holds tens of thousands of clones, of which approximately 88% were seen once. The top ten clones comprise 12% of the sample.

This sample's time point label indicates: cycle 1 day 1 (C1D1), immediately before nivolumab initiation. Every trial patient had relapsed following autologous stem cell transplantation, and prior brentuximab vedotin exposure was what differed among cohorts A, B and C. The trial cohort included fewer than 65 patients with relapsed/refractory classical Hodgkin lymphoma, and each patient had a best overall response of complete response, partial response or progressive disease. Trial patients were treated with single-agent nivolumab in the multi-cohort phase II CheckMate 205 trial. An independent review committee assessed best overall response using the 2007 International Working Group response criteria. Trial PBMCs were obtained immediately prior to nivolumab initiation (C1D1) and on therapy at cycle 2 day 1 and cycle 4 day 1. Peripheral blood was collected in 8 mL Vacutainer Cell Preparation Tubes, from which PBMCs were isolated by centrifugation and then cryopreserved.

Beyond this particular receptor, the publication reports: Baseline diversity similar to that of newly diagnosed patients was observed in trial patients achieving complete response, whereas significantly lower diversity was observed in partial responders and progressors. Lower diversity was observed in patients in whom nivolumab was started less than 1 year after ASCT, and these patients were excluded from later analyses so that confounding by immune reconstitution would be avoided. A significant rise by C4D1 was seen in CD4+ but not CD8+ TCR diversity (p=0.0027 vs p=0.16), with the rise being most apparent in complete responders (p=0.02). The study was restricted to a single clinical trial cohort, and the causes of repertoire differences, possibly disease activity or prior therapy, were left undefined. Baseline TCR diversity was reported to be lower in newly diagnosed patients than in healthy donors, and even lower in relapsed/refractory patients.

The receptor was derived from a human donor with classical Hodgkin lymphoma. The sequence links TRBV4-1 to TRBJ1-2; 8 junctional bases match TRBD1. Material: peripheral blood mononuclear cells (PBMCs), obtained at baseline. The DNA sequence is given as TGCGCCAGCAGCCAAGAGCGGGACAGGAACTATGGCTACACCTTC. It codes for CASSQERDRNYGYTF.